One and the same sample provided the 23 T cell receptor beta chains below, sequenced in a study of blood T cell repertoires in COVID-19. Method: immunoSEQ multiplex PCR; TCRdb's copy keeps in-frame clones and lacks some. The repertoire holds around 190,000 clones, with about 85% as singletons. The specimen was peripheral blood. The receptors stem from a woman between 55 and 75 years old with acute or convalescent COVID-19.

The chain joins TRBV19 to TRBJ1-6; 7 bases match TRBD1. Trimming cost V 4 bases and J 10 bases; bases outside gene matches: 7. The CDR3 runs 14 residues. Germline assignment: CDR1 LNHDA and CDR2 SQIVND (reference sequence). The CDR3 bases are TGTGCCAGTAGTACACAGGGGAAGGGGTCACCCCTCCACTTT. Translated, it gives CASSTQGKGSPLHF.

The chain combines TRBV12-3 or TRBV12-4 with TRBJ1-2; maybe TRBD1 (6 bases). The CDR3 is 13 amino acids. With 4 bases removed from V and 4 bases from J, the gap between germline ends came to 10 bases. CDR3 DNA: TGTGCCAGCAGTTCCGGACAGCTCTATGGCTACACCTTC. As protein: CASSSGQLYGYTF.

The chain couples TRBV6-5 to TRBJ1-1; perhaps TRBD1 as D (6 bases). The CDR3 has 15 amino acids. Germline V CDR1 and CDR2: MNHEY, SVGAGI. V was cut by 0 bases and J by 2 bases, with 10 bases left in between. The CDR3 region has the DNA TGTGCCAGCAGTTACTCCGGGACACCTAACACTGAAGCTTTCTTT. The encoded protein is CASSYSGTPNTEAFF.

CDR3 nucleotides: TGTGCCAGCAGCTTCTTATCCGGGGGTAGCAATCAGCCCCAGCATTTT. Residues: CASSFLSGGSNQPQHF. This chain connects TRBV7-8 to TRBJ1-5, with D perhaps TRBD1 (5 bases). The CDR3 extends over 16 amino acids. Trimming stripped 3 bases from V and 0 bases from J, with 12 bases between. Germline CDR1 and CDR2: SGHVS and FQNEAQ.

The chain combines TRBV3-1 (or the pseudogene TRBV3-2) with TRBJ2-2, with 11 bases aligning to TRBD2. Germline CDR1 LGHDT, CDR2 YNNKEL (reference sequence). This CDR3 has 16 amino acids. Trimming cost V 2 bases and J 1 base; bases outside gene matches: 0. CDR3 nucleotides: TGTGCCAGCAGCCAACTAGCGGGAGGGAACACCGGGGAGCTGTTTTTT. This encodes CASSQLAGGNTGELFF.

The V call is TRBV12-3 or TRBV12-4, the J call TRBJ1-1; tentative D call: TRBD1 (6 bases). There are 13 residues in the CDR3. V lost 2 bases, J lost 6 bases, and 10 bases lay in between. The CDR3 spells CASSLIRGSEAFF. The CDR3 DNA follows: TGTGCCAGCAGTTTAATAAGGGGGTCTGAAGCTTTCTTT.

This clone was seen only a few times. The rearrangement uses TRBV6-2 or TRBV6-3 and TRBJ2-7; 7 nucleotides align to TRBD1. This CDR3 spans 14 amino acids. Per the germline V gene, CDR1 is MNHEY and CDR2 is SVGEGT. V was pared by 5 bases and J by 6 bases, with 10 bases of the junction left unmatched. This CDR3 reads CASSTSGQALEQYF. CDR3 coding DNA: TGTGCCAGCAGTACCTCTGGACAGGCTCTCGAGCAGTACTTC.

V is TRBV7-2 and J is TRBJ2-7; D may be TRBD2 (6 bases). This CDR3 is built from 15 residues. Trimming took off 3 bases at V and 0 bases at J, with 12 bases between the two ends. Germline V gives CDR1 SGHTA, CDR2 FQGNSA. The CDR3 reads CASSFGGQTSYEQYF. In nucleotides, the CDR3 is TGTGCCAGCAGCTTCGGGGGTCAAACCTCCTACGAGCAGTACTTC.

The table lists this clone with a count of one. The V call is TRBV6-5, the J call TRBJ1-2, with TRBD1 matching 9 bases. The CDR3 totals 14 residues. In germline, CDR1 is MNHEY, CDR2 SVGAGI. Trimming took 6 bases from V and 1 from J; bases not matched to a gene: 3. The CDR3 region has the DNA TGTGCCAGCAGGGCGACAGGGGGTAACTATGGCTACACCTTC. Residues: CASRATGGNYGYTF.

V and J are TRBV5-4 and TRBJ2-2, with D uncertain. Germline assignment: CDR1 SGHNT and CDR2 YYREEE (reference sequence). V lost 1 base and J lost 7, with 11 bases in between. The CDR3 is 14 amino acids. The chain's CDR3 is CASSLIDKDGELFF. CDR3 sequence (DNA): TGTGCCAGCAGCTTGATCGACAAGGACGGGGAGCTGTTTTTT.

The rearrangement joins TRBV7-2 to TRBJ2-1; 8 bases are shared with TRBD2. The CDR3 is made up of 16 amino acids. CDR1 and CDR2 from the germline V gene are SGHTA and FQGNSA. Trimming at V came to 5 bases and at J to 0 bases, leaving 6 bases not matched to a gene. The CDR3 sequence is CASSDVSGSSYNEQFF. CDR3 DNA sequence: TGTGCCAGCAGCGATGTAAGCGGGAGCTCCTACAATGAGCAGTTCTTC.

This chain connects TRBV10-3 to TRBJ1-2, with D tentatively TRBD1 (5 bases). Trimming left V 0 bases short and J 7 bases short, with 9 bases between. CDR3 length equals 13 residues. Germline V gives CDR1 ENHRY, CDR2 SYGVKD. The DNA of the CDR3 is TGTGCCATCAGTGAGTCAGGGGAGGCTGGCTACACCTTC. It translates to CAISESGEAGYTF.

The rearrangement uses TRBV5-1 and TRBJ1-1; D might be TRBD1 (6 bases). In germline, CDR1 is SGHRS, CDR2 YFSETQ. CDR3 size: 13 residues. Trimming shortened V by 4 bases and J by 4 bases, and 11 bases separated the two germline ends. CDR3 DNA sequence: TGCGCCAGCAGCCCGACAGGACCCACTGAAGCTTTCTTT. Encoded protein: CASSPTGPTEAFF.

The chain is built from TRBV19 and TRBJ1-2, with 9 bases identical to TRBD1. V shed 4 bases, J shed 0 bases, and the junction held 6 bases outside the gene matches. Per germline, CDR1 LNHDA and CDR2 SQIVND (reference sequence). The CDR3 spans 16 residues. The CDR3 sequence is CASSTGTGRPNYGYTF. The CDR3 region has the DNA TGTGCCAGTAGTACAGGGACAGGGCGCCCTAACTATGGCTACACCTTC.

V usage is TRBV5-1 and J usage is TRBJ1-4; 11 nucleotides line up with TRBD1. The ends lost 4 bases at V and 10 bases at J; junction bases unmatched: 6. This CDR3 region has 14 residues. Germline lookup yields CDR1 SGHRS and CDR2 YFSETQ. This CDR3 reads CASSPGQGAGKLFF. CDR3 coding DNA: TGCGCCAGCAGCCCAGGACAGGGGGCCGGAAAACTGTTTTTT.

The chain uses TRBV19 and TRBJ2-5; D gene uncertain. This CDR3 spans 14 amino acids. V was shortened by 4 bases and J by 1 base, with 10 bases between the two germline ends. Germline V CDR1 and CDR2: LNHDA, SQIVND (reference sequence). Here the CDR3 reads CASSNWAGQETQYF. CDR3 sequence (DNA): TGTGCCAGTAGTAATTGGGCCGGCCAAGAGACCCAGTACTTC.

The chain links TRBV5-1 to TRBJ2-1; 12 nucleotides align to TRBD2. Germline V gene lookup returns CDR1 SGHRS and CDR2 YFSETQ. This CDR3 region has 16 residues. V shed 5 bases and J 1 base; nucleotides not matched to a gene: 4. The chain's CDR3 is CASRPLAGGSYNEQFF. The DNA of the CDR3 is TGCGCCAGCAGACCCCTAGCGGGGGGGTCCTACAATGAGCAGTTCTTC.

A single count supports this clone. This chain links TRBV5-1 with TRBJ2-7; tentative D call: TRBD2 (5 bases). Trimming shortened V by 4 bases and J by 4 bases, and 12 bases separated the two germline ends. The CDR3 extends over 13 amino acids. Germline V CDR1 and CDR2: SGHRS, YFSETQ. CDR3 nucleotides: TGCGCCAGCAGCAGAGGGCCGACTTACGAGCAGTACGTC. It is translated as CASSRGPTYEQYV.

V usage is TRBV28 and J usage is TRBJ1-2; maybe TRBD1 (6 bases). Trimming stripped 3 bases from V and 7 bases from J, with 15 bases between. The CDR3 extends over 14 amino acids. Germline CDR1 reads MDHEN; CDR2 reads SYDVKM. Written as DNA, the CDR3 is TGTGCCAGCAGTTTTACAGGGACGGGTAGTGGCTACACCTTC. As protein: CASSFTGTGSGYTF.

The CDR3 sequence: CASRLAGTGGCRENIQYF. CDR3 bases: TGTGCAAGTCGCTTAGCTGGGACAGGGGGCTGTCGGGAAAACATTCAGTACTTC. The chain recombines TRBV12-2 with TRBJ2-4; the table's TRBD1 call for D was not verified on the DNA. TRBV12-2 is a known pseudogene. The CDR3 has 18 amino acids.

This clone came up once. The V call is TRBV5-6, the J call TRBJ1-1; the D gene is possibly TRBD1 (5 bases). This CDR3 comprises 18 residues. Between the trimmed V and J ends, which lost 1 base and 5 bases, there was a span of 24 bases. Germline CDR1 is SGHDT and CDR2 is YYEEEE. The DNA of the CDR3 is TGTGCCAGCAGCTTGCGGTTTTTGGTAGGGGCGCGTAGGACTGAAGCTTTCTTT. This encodes CASSLRFLVGARRTEAFF.

The V and J genes are TRBV15 and TRBJ1-5, with TRBD1 matching over 8 bases. This CDR3 region has 13 residues. Germline trimming cut 8 bases from V and 7 bases from J; bases unmatched to any gene: 7. Per the germline V gene, CDR1 is LNHNV and CDR2 is YYDKDF (reference sequence). CDR3 bases: TGTGCCACCCAGGGGGCTTACGACCAGCCCCAGCATTTT. Its translation: CATQGAYDQPQHF.

This rearrangement joins TRBV27 to TRBJ1-2; 7 nucleotides agree with TRBD1. The J segment lost 4 bases and the V segment lost 2 bases, leaving 13 bases of the junction unmatched. CDR1 is MNHEY and CDR2 is SMNVEV in the germline V gene (reference sequence). The CDR3 runs to 17 residues. The CDR3 here is CASSLKAPGAGGYGYTF. The CDR3 nucleotides read TGTGCCAGCAGTTTAAAGGCCCCAGGGGCAGGGGGCTATGGCTACACCTTC.